The clone carrying this TCR beta chain was found many times. Antigen specificity is unknown. This sample's time point: persistent/refractory GD, antithyroid drugs over 5 years with positive TRAb. PBMC-extracted RNA yielded the TCR library. The authors drew 8.5 to 9 milliliters of peripheral blood into EDTA tubes. The data were taken from a study of regulatory T cells in long-lasting Graves disease. This CDR3 comprises 14 residues. Germline-derived CDR1 and CDR2 are SEHNR and FQNEAQ (reference sequence). Trimming stripped 4 bases from V and 1 base from J, with 10 bases between. General observations from the study: TRBV28, TRBJ1-2 and TRBJ2-5 were segments that persistent disease favored. Because few samples were included, accuracy may have been lower.

Construction of TCR beta libraries relied on iRepertoire HTBI primers and on Arm-PCR targeting CDR3 regions. Under the authors' procedure: Spanning all samples, the identified segments comprised roughly 66 TRBV and approximately 14 TRBJ. Via MiXCR, TCRdb re-called the multiplex PCR reads, giving one row per CDR3 protein. The V and J calls here are based on TCRdb, not the publication. Among roughly 470,000 distinct CDR3 sequences listed, around 21% were seen once. The genes are TRBV7-9 and TRBJ2-5; weak D call: TRBD1 (5 bases). The specimen was peripheral blood mononuclear cells (PBMCs), collected when the disease was refractory, from a patient treated with antithyroid drugs. The receptor's source is a female donor with Graves disease. CDR3 region: CASSSTDIQETQYF. Here the CDR3 DNA reads TGTGCCAGCAGCTCTACGGACATCCAAGAGACCCAGTACTTC. Supplemented by reference TRBV7-9 and TRBJ2-5, the full variable domain reads DTGVSQNPRHKITKRGQNVTFRCDPISEHNRLYWYRQTLGQGPEFLTYFQNEAQLEKSRLLSDRFSAERPKGSFSTLEIQRTEQGDSAMYLCASSSTDIQETQYFGPGTRLLVL.